These 21 T cell receptor beta chains share one sample of origin, sequenced in a study of blood T cell repertoires in COVID-19 (dated by TCRdb to the early 2020s). Libraries were prepared through the immunoSEQ multiplex PCR assay. In TCRdb, the immuneACCESS table is reduced to in-frame sequences with V and J assigned. These tables do not hold every clone; where another copy was compared, an unresolved V gene accounts for under half, and the others remain unexplained. The sample yields roughly 100,000 clones; roughly 89% were counted once. 5% to 6.5% of the sample is held by the ten biggest clonotypes. The sample was peripheral blood. These receptors came from a woman aged 80 or over with active COVID-19.

This clone occurred once. CDR3 DNA: TGTGCCAGCTCACGTTCAGGATCGGAGACCCAGTACTTC. This codes for CASSRSGSETQYF. The chain links TRBV18 to TRBJ2-5; D unclear. V was trimmed by 4 bases and J by 5 bases, leaving 11 bases between them. CDR3 length: 13 residues. CDR1 and CDR2 from the germline V gene are KGHSH and LQKENI.

This chain connects TRBV18 to TRBJ1-2; 9 positions agree with TRBD1. The CDR3 is made up of 14 amino acids. Per germline, CDR1 KGHSH and CDR2 LQKENI. V shed 5 bases, J shed 2 bases, and the junction held 3 bases outside the gene matches. The CDR3 loop is CASSTGQGNYGYTF. CDR3 sequence (DNA): TGTGCCAGCTCAACGGGACAGGGAAACTATGGCTACACCTTC.

The chain recombines TRBV19 with TRBJ1-5; D not resolved. Trimming removed 0 bases from V and 9 bases from J, with 12 bases in between. CDR3 size: 14 residues. CDR1 and CDR2 from the germline V gene are LNHDA and SQIVND (reference sequence). The chain's CDR3 is CASSIEAFRGPQHF. The CDR3 DNA is TGTGCCAGTAGTATAGAGGCCTTCCGGGGGCCCCAGCATTTT.

The chain recombines TRBV19 with TRBJ2-1; D may be TRBD1 (5 bases). Germline CDR1 and CDR2: LNHDA and SQIVND (reference sequence). Between the trimmed V and J ends, which lost 3 bases and 1 base, there was a span of 10 bases. The CDR3 length is 15 residues. In DNA form, the CDR3 reads TGTGCCAGTAGTATGAACCAGGGTTCCTACAATGAGCAGTTCTTC. It codes for CASSMNQGSYNEQFF.

The V and J genes are TRBV18 and TRBJ1-2; 7 bases fit TRBD1. From germline, CDR1 is KGHSH and CDR2 LQKENI. The CDR3 has 15 residues. V dropped 6 bases and J dropped 5; count of bases not matched to a gene: 12. The CDR3 DNA follows: TGTGCCAGCTCCCAAATGGGGACAGTTCATTATGGCTACACCTTC. Translated, it gives CASSQMGTVHYGYTF.

The chain is built from TRBV15 and TRBJ2-1; 7 positions match TRBD2. V lost 5 bases to trimming and J lost 0 bases; unmatched junction nucleotides: 10. Per germline, CDR1 LNHNV and CDR2 YYDKDF (reference sequence). The CDR3 length is 17 residues. The CDR3 nucleotides read TGTGCCACCAGCTCCGAGCTTAGCGGGTACTCCTACAATGAGCAGTTCTTC. Translation gives CATSSELSGYSYNEQFF.

The J gene is TRBJ2-3, the V gene TRBV6-5; 10 bases align to TRBD2. Germline CDR1 MNHEY, CDR2 SVGAGI. CDR3 length equals 15 residues. V was pared by 8 bases and J by 1 base, with 6 bases of the junction left unmatched. The CDR3 DNA is TGTGCCAGCGAAGCTAGCGGGAGTGGCACAGATACGCAGTATTTT. This gives the protein CASEASGSGTDTQYF.

The chain combines TRBV11-1 with TRBJ1-4; 7 nucleotides align to TRBD1. V was pared by 5 bases and J by 6 bases, with 6 bases of the junction left unmatched. This CDR3 has 14 amino acids. Germline V gives CDR1 SGHAT, CDR2 FQDESV (reference sequence). The CDR3, as DNA: TGTGCCAGCAGCACGGGTGGACAGGATGAAAAACTGTTTTTT. Amino acids: CASSTGGQDEKLFF.

This chain links TRBV11-3 with TRBJ2-1; 10 bases fit TRBD2. The length of the CDR3 is 17 residues. V trimming: 3 bases; J trimming: 5 bases; junction bases outside the gene matches: 10. The germline V gene encodes CDR1 SGHNT and CDR2 YENEEA. The CDR3 region is CASSFGIAGGSDNEQFF. The DNA for the CDR3 is TGTGCCAGCAGCTTCGGGATAGCGGGAGGTTCTGACAATGAGCAGTTCTTC.

The gene calls are TRBV6-5 and TRBJ2-7; 9 bases are shared with TRBD1. CDR3 length: 15 amino acids. Germline loops: CDR1 MNHEY, CDR2 SVGAGI. The V segment lost 8 bases and the J segment 4 bases; nucleotides outside the gene matches: 12. This CDR3 reads CASRTGTGIGYEQYF. CDR3 in DNA: TGTGCCAGCCGGACCGGGACAGGGATAGGGTACGAGCAGTACTTC.

In DNA, the CDR3 is TGTGCCAGCAGCAGACAGGGGGTCCGTTCACCCCTCCACTTT. This encodes CASSRQGVRSPLHF. The chain links TRBV5-4 to TRBJ1-6; 9 bases align to TRBD1. The V gene end was trimmed by 4 bases and the J gene end by 9 bases; junction bases not matched to a gene: 5. Per the germline V gene, CDR1 is SGHNT and CDR2 is YYREEE (reference sequence). The CDR3 has 14 residues.

V and J are TRBV19 and TRBJ2-6; no reliable D call. This CDR3 spans 16 amino acids. Germline assignment: CDR1 LNHDA and CDR2 SQIVND (reference sequence). The V end lost 1 base, the J end lost 0 bases, and 7 bases lay between the germline ends. This CDR3 reads CASSIVLSSGANVLTF. As DNA, the CDR3 is TGTGCCAGTAGTATAGTTTTGAGCTCTGGGGCCAACGTCCTGACTTTC.

The chain uses TRBV18 and TRBJ2-1; no reliable D call. Between the trimmed V and J ends, which lost 1 base and 8 bases, there was a span of 15 bases. Germline V gene sequence: CDR1 KGHSH, CDR2 LQKENI. CDR3 length: 15 residues. The CDR3 nucleotides read TGTGCCAGCTCACCACTCCAAAACCCACGGGATGAGCAGTTCTTC. Encoded protein: CASSPLQNPRDEQFF.

The chain is built from TRBV5-4 and TRBJ2-7, with TRBD2 matching 10 bases. V lost 4 bases, J lost 4 bases, and 11 bases stayed unmatched. CDR1 and CDR2 (germline): SGHNT, YYREEE (reference sequence). The CDR3 consists of 16 residues. The CDR3 coding sequence is TGTGCCAGCAGCCGGGGAGGAGCGGGAGGGGAATACGAGCAGTACTTC. Translating it yields CASSRGGAGGEYEQYF.

The rearrangement links TRBV28 to TRBJ1-2; tentatively, D is TRBD1 (6 bases). This CDR3 comprises 13 residues. Germline assignment: CDR1 MDHEN and CDR2 SYDVKM. V was clipped by 6 bases and J by 8 bases, with 16 bases between them. CDR3 sequence (DNA): TGTGCCAGCAGGACGACAGGACTAGAAGGCTACACCTTC. Its translation is CASRTTGLEGYTF.

This chain joins TRBV6-6 and TRBJ2-7, with TRBD2 matching over 7 bases. CDR1 is MNHNY and CDR2 is SVGAGI in the germline V gene (reference sequence). Trimming at V came to 7 bases and at J to 5 bases, leaving 2 bases not matched to a gene. The CDR3 covers 11 residues. For the CDR3, the DNA is TGTGCCAGCATAGCGGGTAACGAGCAGTACTTC. It translates to CASIAGNEQYF.

This chain links TRBV28 with TRBJ2-5; D possibly corresponds to TRBD1 (7 bases). Germline V lookup: CDR1 MDHEN, CDR2 SYDVKM. The ends were cut back, 6 bases at V and 1 base at J, with 15 bases in the middle. The CDR3 covers 15 residues. Here the CDR3 DNA reads TGTGCCAGCAGGCAGACCCAGGGGGGCCAAGAGACCCAGTACTTC. Its protein product is CASRQTQGGQETQYF. The entire variable domain, with the rest obtained from reference TRBV28 and TRBJ2-5, is as follows: DVKVTQSSRYLVKRTGEKVFLECVQDMDHENMFWYRQDPGLGLRLIYFSYDVKMKEKGDIPEGYSVSREKKERFSLILESASTNQTSMYLCASRQTQGGQETQYFGPGTRLLVL.

DNA for the CDR3: TGTGCCACCAGCAGGTCAGACTACAATGAGCAGTTCTTC. This sequence encodes CATSRSDYNEQFF. The J gene is TRBJ2-1, the V gene TRBV15; D ambiguous. The CDR3 consists of 13 residues. V lost 3 bases and J lost 3, with 6 bases in between. Germline V gives CDR1 LNHNV, CDR2 YYDKDF (reference sequence).

The V call is TRBV19, the J call TRBJ2-3; 13 bases are shared with TRBD2. CDR1 and CDR2 from the germline V gene are LNHDA and SQIVND (reference sequence). CDR3 length: 16 amino acids. Trimming cost V 6 bases and J 5 bases; bases outside gene matches: 8. CDR3: CASSGGRTSGRDTQYF. The CDR3 DNA sequence: TGTGCCAGTAGCGGGGGACGGACTAGCGGGAGAGATACGCAGTATTTT.

DNA of the CDR3: TGTGCCAGCTCACCACTAGCGGGAGATCGGTCTGGCACAGATACGCAGTATTTT. It yields the protein CASSPLAGDRSGTDTQYF. The gene calls are TRBV18 and TRBJ2-3, with 9 nucleotides matching TRBD2. V shed 1 base, J shed 1 base, and the junction held 9 bases outside the gene matches. The germline CDR1 and CDR2 sequences are KGHSH and LQKENI. The CDR3 is made up of 18 amino acids.

The rearrangement uses TRBV27 and TRBJ2-7, with no clear D. CDR1 is MNHEY and CDR2 is SMNVEV in the germline V gene (reference sequence). V dropped 2 bases and J dropped 4 bases, with 9 bases sitting between them. This CDR3 has 13 residues. CDR3: CASSLVSNYEQYF. The CDR3 DNA sequence: TGTGCCAGCAGTTTAGTTTCAAATTACGAGCAGTACTTC.